These T cell receptor beta chains were read from a single sample in a study of cytomegalovirus exposure and HLA in healthy donors. Some clones are missing from TCRdb's copy, which holds only in-frame ones; the method was immunoSEQ multiplex PCR. The repertoire holds around 100,000 clones, with roughly 79% as singletons. The sequenced material came from PBMCs. The receptors here all came from a man aged 45 to 65 in good health and CMV-seropositive. Each CDR3 is given with its conserved first and last residue. The D gene is left open where the match is weak. Clone size is stated in some rows and not others, as once, few, many or a class when expanded.

V gene: TRBV29-1; D gene: TRBD2; J gene: TRBJ2-3; clone size: few; CDR3 length: 15; CDR3 DNA: TGCAGCGGGGGGAGGACTAGCGATAGCACAGATACGCAGTATTTT; CDR3 protein: CSGGRTSDSTDTQYF
V gene: TRBV10-3; D gene: .; J gene: TRBJ2-1; clone size: .; CDR3 length: 16; CDR3 DNA: TGTGCCATCAGTGGAATGAGTCGGGGATCCTACAATGAGCAGTTCTTC; CDR3 protein: CAISGMSRGSYNEQFF
V gene: TRBV10-3; D gene: TRBD2; J gene: TRBJ2-3; clone size: .; CDR3 length: 14; CDR3 DNA: TGTGCCATCAACCTCGGGACTAGCGGAGATACGCAGTATTTT; CDR3 protein: CAINLGTSGDTQYF
V gene: TRBV5-1; D gene: TRBD1; J gene: TRBJ2-1; clone size: .; CDR3 length: 15; CDR3 DNA: TGCGCCAGCAGCATCCAGGGGGCTTCCTACAATGAGCAGTTCTTC; CDR3 protein: CASSIQGASYNEQFF
V gene: TRBV5-1; D gene: TRBD1; J gene: TRBJ1-6; clone size: .; CDR3 length: 15; CDR3 DNA: TGCGCCAGCAGCGCCGGACAGGGCGAGGCGTACCCCCTCCACTTT; CDR3 protein: CASSAGQGEAYPLHF
V gene: TRBV30; D gene: .; J gene: TRBJ2-5; clone size: .; CDR3 length: 12; CDR3 DNA: TGTGCCCTGGGGGACTACCAAGAGACCCAGTACTTC; CDR3 protein: CALGDYQETQYF
V gene: TRBV29-1; D gene: TRBD1; J gene: TRBJ2-7; clone size: .; CDR3 length: 13; CDR3 DNA: TGCAGCGTTGAGGGACAGGGATTCCACGAGCAGTACTTC; CDR3 protein: CSVEGQGFHEQYF
V gene: TRBV9; D gene: TRBD2; J gene: TRBJ2-3; clone size: .; CDR3 length: 16; CDR3 DNA: TGTGCCAGCAGCGTAGGGACTAGCGGGACGGTAGATACGCAGTATTTT; CDR3 protein: CASSVGTSGTVDTQYF
V gene: TRBV6-1; D gene: .; J gene: TRBJ2-5; clone size: .; CDR3 length: 13; CDR3 DNA: TGTGCCAGCAGTTGGGCAGACCAAGAGACCCAGTACTTC; CDR3 protein: CASSWADQETQYF
V gene: TRBV6-6; D gene: TRBD1; J gene: TRBJ2-7; clone size: .; CDR3 length: 16; CDR3 DNA: TGTGCCAGCAGTTACGCGGACAGGGCGCAAAACTACGAGCAGTACTTC; CDR3 protein: CASSYADRAQNYEQYF
V gene: TRBV7-6; D gene: .; J gene: TRBJ2-3; clone size: few; CDR3 length: 16; CDR3 DNA: TGTGCCAGCAGCTTAGCGAACAGAGCCAGCACAGATACGCAGTATTTT; CDR3 protein: CASSLANRASTDTQYF
V gene: TRBV28; D gene: TRBD2; J gene: TRBJ2-3; clone size: .; CDR3 length: 15; CDR3 DNA: TGTGCCAGCAGTTCTGAAGCGGGAGGCACAGATACGCAGTATTTT; CDR3 protein: CASSSEAGGTDTQYF
V gene: TRBV18; D gene: .; J gene: TRBJ2-5; clone size: .; CDR3 length: 13; CDR3 DNA: TGTGCCAGCTCACGGCAGGCAGGGGAGACCCAGTACTTC; CDR3 protein: CASSRQAGETQYF
V gene: TRBV9; D gene: TRBD1; J gene: TRBJ2-1; clone size: .; CDR3 length: 15; CDR3 DNA: TGTGCCAGCAGCGCGGGACAGGGGGAGGGCAATGAGCAGTTCTTC; CDR3 protein: CASSAGQGEGNEQFF
V gene: TRBV6-6; D gene: .; J gene: TRBJ1-1; clone size: .; CDR3 length: 14; CDR3 DNA: TGTGCCAGCAGTGGGCCGACCATGAACACTGAAGCTTTCTTT; CDR3 protein: CASSGPTMNTEAFF
V gene: TRBV4-1; D gene: TRBD2; J gene: TRBJ2-2; clone size: few; CDR3 length: 17; CDR3 DNA: TGCGCCAGCAGCCAAGTGCGAGCGGGAGTGGTTAGCGGGGAGCTGTTTTTT; CDR3 protein: CASSQVRAGVVSGELFF
V gene: TRBV7-2; D gene: TRBD1; J gene: TRBJ2-3; clone size: .; CDR3 length: 16; CDR3 DNA: TGTGCCAGCAGCTTCCGGGACAGAAGAACGGCAGATACGCAGTATTTT; CDR3 protein: CASSFRDRRTADTQYF
V gene: TRBV4-2; D gene: TRBD2; J gene: TRBJ2-2; clone size: .; CDR3 length: 16; CDR3 DNA: TGTGCCAGCAGCAGACGGGGGGATATGGGCACCGGGGAGCTGTTTTTT; CDR3 protein: CASSRRGDMGTGELFF
V gene: TRBV30; D gene: TRBD1; J gene: TRBJ2-7; clone size: .; CDR3 length: 13; CDR3 DNA: TGTGCCTGGGATGGGACAGGGTCCTACGAGCAGTACTTC; CDR3 protein: CAWDGTGSYEQYF
V gene: TRBV15; D gene: .; J gene: TRBJ2-1; clone size: .; CDR3 length: 13; CDR3 DNA: TGTGCCACCAGCAGAGATGAAGGGGCAGAGCAGTTCTTC; CDR3 protein: CATSRDEGAEQFF
V gene: TRBV6-5; D gene: .; J gene: TRBJ2-3; clone size: .; CDR3 length: 12; CDR3 DNA: TGTGCCAGCAGTCCCGGACACTATACGCAGTATTTT; CDR3 protein: CASSPGHYTQYF
V gene: TRBV13; D gene: .; J gene: TRBJ1-1; clone size: few; CDR3 length: 13; CDR3 DNA: TGTGCCAGCTCAGCGGCTAGGAACACTGAAGCTTTCTTT; CDR3 protein: CASSAARNTEAFF
V gene: TRBV28; D gene: .; J gene: TRBJ1-1; clone size: .; CDR3 length: 11; CDR3 DNA: TGTGCCAGCAGTACCCGAATGCGAGCTTTCTTT; CDR3 protein: CASSTRMRAFF
V gene: TRBV28; D gene: TRBD2; J gene: TRBJ2-5; clone size: .; CDR3 length: 16; CDR3 DNA: TGTGCCAGCAGTTTATTGCCTAGCGGGAGCCCGAAGACCCAGTACTTC; CDR3 protein: CASSLLPSGSPKTQYF
V gene: TRBV28; D gene: TRBD1; J gene: TRBJ2-5; clone size: .; CDR3 length: 15; CDR3 DNA: TGTGCCAGCAGGAGGGACAGAAACCCTAAAGAGACCCAGTACTTC; CDR3 protein: CASRRDRNPKETQYF
V gene: TRBV10-3; D gene: TRBD1; J gene: TRBJ1-2; clone size: .; CDR3 length: 15; CDR3 DNA: TGTGCCATCAGTGGAGGACAGGGGGGTAACTATGGCTACACCTTC; CDR3 protein: CAISGGQGGNYGYTF
V gene: TRBV5-6; D gene: .; J gene: TRBJ1-5; clone size: .; CDR3 length: 13; CDR3 DNA: TGTGCCAGCAGCACAATACAGGAGCAGCCCCAGCATTTT; CDR3 protein: CASSTIQEQPQHF
V gene: TRBV15; D gene: TRBD2; J gene: TRBJ2-7; clone size: .; CDR3 length: 14; CDR3 DNA: TGTGCCACCAGCAGGGTGGGCGGGAGCAACGAGCAGTACTTC; CDR3 protein: CATSRVGGSNEQYF
V gene: TRBV27; D gene: TRBD1; J gene: TRBJ2-4; clone size: once; CDR3 length: 16; CDR3 DNA: TGTGCCAGCAGTCGTAGGGGACAGGGGGACGGGAACATTCAGTACTTC; CDR3 protein: CASSRRGQGDGNIQYF
V gene: TRBV15; D gene: TRBD1; J gene: TRBJ1-1; clone size: .; CDR3 length: 15; CDR3 DNA: TGTGCCACCAGCAGAGCGGAGGGGGCGAACACTGAAGCTTTCTTT; CDR3 protein: CATSRAEGANTEAFF
V gene: TRBV2; D gene: TRBD1; J gene: TRBJ1-6; clone size: .; CDR3 length: 14; CDR3 DNA: TGTGCCAGCACATCCGGGACAGCTAATTCTCCCCTCCACTTT; CDR3 protein: CASTSGTANSPLHF
V gene: TRBV28; D gene: .; J gene: TRBJ1-2; clone size: .; CDR3 length: 16; CDR3 DNA: TGTGCCAGCAGTTTATCCCTGGGCGGGGGCCGGAGCGGCTACACCTTC; CDR3 protein: CASSLSLGGGRSGYTF
V gene: TRBV19; D gene: .; J gene: TRBJ1-2; clone size: once; CDR3 length: 13; CDR3 DNA: TGTGCCAGTAGTATAGGAGTAACCTATGGCTACACCTTC; CDR3 protein: CASSIGVTYGYTF
V gene: TRBV19; D gene: TRBD2; J gene: TRBJ2-1; clone size: .; CDR3 length: 15; CDR3 DNA: TGTGCCAGTAGTGGGACTAGCGCCCAAGAGTATGAGCAGTTCTTC; CDR3 protein: CASSGTSAQEYEQFF
V gene: TRBV6-1; D gene: .; J gene: TRBJ2-1; clone size: .; CDR3 length: 13; CDR3 DNA: TGTGCCAGCAACCCCGGGACCTACAATGAGCAGTTCTTC; CDR3 protein: CASNPGTYNEQFF
V gene: TRBV5-4; D gene: TRBD2; J gene: TRBJ2-2; clone size: .; CDR3 length: 17; CDR3 DNA: TGTGCCAGCAGCCCGTGGAGCGGGAGTCGCAACACCGGGGAGCTGTTTTTT; CDR3 protein: CASSPWSGSRNTGELFF
V gene: TRBV6-5; D gene: TRBD2; J gene: TRBJ2-7; clone size: .; CDR3 length: 15; CDR3 DNA: TGTGCCAGCAGTTGGACACTAGCGGGAGGGTACGGGCAGTACTTC; CDR3 protein: CASSWTLAGGYGQYF
V gene: TRBV5-1; D gene: TRBD2; J gene: TRBJ2-5; clone size: .; CDR3 length: 14; CDR3 DNA: TGCGCCAGTGGACTAGCGGGAGGGCAAGAGACCCAGTACTTC; CDR3 protein: CASGLAGGQETQYF
V gene: TRBV5-4; D gene: .; J gene: TRBJ1-3; clone size: few; CDR3 length: 16; CDR3 DNA: TGTGCCAGCAGCTCAAGATCCACAGGGTTCGGAAACACCATATATTTT; CDR3 protein: CASSSRSTGFGNTIYF
V gene: TRBV5-6; D gene: TRBD2; J gene: TRBJ2-5; clone size: .; CDR3 length: 14; CDR3 DNA: TGTGCCAGCACACTCGGACTAGAATCCGAGACCCAGTACTTC; CDR3 protein: CASTLGLESETQYF
V gene: TRBV7-7; D gene: .; J gene: TRBJ2-3; clone size: .; CDR3 length: 13; CDR3 DNA: TGTGCCAGCAGCTTAGGAGGGTCGGATACGCAGTATTTT; CDR3 protein: CASSLGGSDTQYF
V gene: TRBV7-9; D gene: .; J gene: TRBJ2-2; clone size: .; CDR3 length: 18; CDR3 DNA: TGTGCCAGCAGCTCCCAAGGGGGCCATAGCGGGGACACCGGGGAGCTGTTTTTT; CDR3 protein: CASSSQGGHSGDTGELFF